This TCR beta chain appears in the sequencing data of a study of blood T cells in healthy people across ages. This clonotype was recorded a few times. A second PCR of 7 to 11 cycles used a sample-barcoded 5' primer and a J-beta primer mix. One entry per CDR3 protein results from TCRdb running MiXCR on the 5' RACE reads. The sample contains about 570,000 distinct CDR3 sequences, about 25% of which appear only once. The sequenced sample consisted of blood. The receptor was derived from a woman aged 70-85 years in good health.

The chain's CDR3 is CASSFLDLGETQYF. CDR3 DNA sequence: TGCGCCAGCAGCTTCCTGGACTTAGGGGAGACCCAGTACTTC. This sequence joins TRBV5-1 and TRBJ2-5; D might be TRBD2 (5 bases). V lost 2 bases and J lost 5, with 13 bases in between. This CDR3 spans 14 amino acids. Germline-derived CDR1 and CDR2 are SGHRS and YFSETQ.